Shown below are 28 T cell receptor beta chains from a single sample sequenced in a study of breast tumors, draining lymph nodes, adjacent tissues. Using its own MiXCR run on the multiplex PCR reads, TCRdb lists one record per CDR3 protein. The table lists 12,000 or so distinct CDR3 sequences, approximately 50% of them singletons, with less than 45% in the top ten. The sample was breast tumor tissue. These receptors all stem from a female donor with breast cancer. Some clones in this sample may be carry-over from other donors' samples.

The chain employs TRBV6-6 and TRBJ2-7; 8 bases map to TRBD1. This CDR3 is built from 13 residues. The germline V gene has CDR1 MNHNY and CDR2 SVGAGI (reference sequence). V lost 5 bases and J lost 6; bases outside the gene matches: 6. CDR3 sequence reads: CASSGQGAPEQYV. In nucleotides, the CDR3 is TGTGCCAGCAGTGGGCAGGGGGCTCCCGAGCAGTACGTC.

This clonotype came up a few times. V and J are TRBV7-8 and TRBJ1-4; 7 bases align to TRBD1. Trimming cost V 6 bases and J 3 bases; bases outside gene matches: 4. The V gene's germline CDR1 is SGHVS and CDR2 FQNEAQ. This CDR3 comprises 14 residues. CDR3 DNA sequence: TGTGCCAGCAGACGGACAGGCTCTAATGAAAAACTGTTTTTT. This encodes CASRRTGSNEKLFF.

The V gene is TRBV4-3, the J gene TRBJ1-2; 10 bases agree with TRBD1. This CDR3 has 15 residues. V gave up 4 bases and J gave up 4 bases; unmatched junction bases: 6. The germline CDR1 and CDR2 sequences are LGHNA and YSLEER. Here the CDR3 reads CASSLDRGMSYGYTF. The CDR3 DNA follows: TGCGCCAGCAGCCTGGACAGGGGGATGAGCTATGGCTACACCTTC.

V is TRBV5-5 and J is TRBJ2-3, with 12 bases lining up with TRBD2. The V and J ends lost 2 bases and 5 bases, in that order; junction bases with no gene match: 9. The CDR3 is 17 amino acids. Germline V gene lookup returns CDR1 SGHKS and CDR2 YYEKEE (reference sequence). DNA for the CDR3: TGTGCCAGCAGCTTCATATACGCGGGACTAGCGGGAGATACGCAGTATTTT. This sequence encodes CASSFIYAGLAGDTQYF. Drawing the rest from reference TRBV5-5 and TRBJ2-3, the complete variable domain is DAGVTQSPTHLIKTRGQQVTLRCSPISGHKSVSWYQQVLGQGPQFIFQYYEKEERGRGNFPDRFSARQFPNYSSELNVNALLLGDSALYLCASSFIYAGLAGDTQYFGPGTRLTVL.

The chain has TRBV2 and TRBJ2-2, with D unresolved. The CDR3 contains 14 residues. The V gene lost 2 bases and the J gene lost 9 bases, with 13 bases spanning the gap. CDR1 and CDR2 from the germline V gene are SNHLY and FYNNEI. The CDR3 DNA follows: TGTGCCAGCAGTGAACGACAAGGGTTTAGGGAGCTGTTTTTT. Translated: CASSERQGFRELFF. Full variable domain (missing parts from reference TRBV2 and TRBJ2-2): EPEVTQTPSHQVTQMGQEVILRCVPISNHLYFYWYRQILGQKVEFLVSFYNNEISEKSEIFDDQFSVERPDGSNFTLKIRSTKLEDSAMYFCASSERQGFRELFFGEGSRLTVL.

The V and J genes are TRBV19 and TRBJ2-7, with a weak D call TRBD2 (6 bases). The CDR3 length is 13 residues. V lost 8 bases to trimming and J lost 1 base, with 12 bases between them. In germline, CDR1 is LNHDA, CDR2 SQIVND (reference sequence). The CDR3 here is CASGRDLSYEQYF. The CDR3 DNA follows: TGTGCCAGTGGCCGGGACTTATCCTACGAGCAGTACTTC.

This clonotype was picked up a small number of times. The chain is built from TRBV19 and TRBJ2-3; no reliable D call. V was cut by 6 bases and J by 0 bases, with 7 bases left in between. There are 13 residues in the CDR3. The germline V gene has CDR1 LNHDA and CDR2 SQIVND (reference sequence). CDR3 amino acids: CASRAASTDTQYF. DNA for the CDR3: TGTGCCAGTAGGGCCGCTAGCACAGATACGCAGTATTTT.

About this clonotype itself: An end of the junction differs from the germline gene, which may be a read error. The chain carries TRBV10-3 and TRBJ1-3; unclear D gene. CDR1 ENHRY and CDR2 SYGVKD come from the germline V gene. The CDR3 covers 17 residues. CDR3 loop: CATGEADMFSWGNTIYF. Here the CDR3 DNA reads TGTGCCACCGGGGAGGCCGACATGTTTTCGTGGGGAAACACCATATACTTT.

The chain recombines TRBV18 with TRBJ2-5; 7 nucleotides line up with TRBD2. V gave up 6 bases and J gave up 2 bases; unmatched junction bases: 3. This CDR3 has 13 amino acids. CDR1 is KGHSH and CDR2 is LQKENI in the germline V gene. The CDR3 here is CASSAGVQETQYF. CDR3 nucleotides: TGTGCCAGCTCCGCGGGGGTGCAAGAGACCCAGTACTTC.

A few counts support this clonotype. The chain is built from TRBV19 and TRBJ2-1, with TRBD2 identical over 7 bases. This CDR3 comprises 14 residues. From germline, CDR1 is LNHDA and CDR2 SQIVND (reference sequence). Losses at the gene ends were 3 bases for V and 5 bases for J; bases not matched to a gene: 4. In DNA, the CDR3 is TGTGCCAGTAGTATGGGGCTAGCGGACAATGAGCAGTTCTTC. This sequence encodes CASSMGLADNEQFF.

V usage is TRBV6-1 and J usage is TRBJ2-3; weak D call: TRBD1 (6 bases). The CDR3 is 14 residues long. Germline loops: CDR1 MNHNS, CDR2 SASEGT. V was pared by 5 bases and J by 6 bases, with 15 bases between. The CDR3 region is CASSPTTGKDTQYF. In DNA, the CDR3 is TGTGCCAGCAGTCCCACAACAGGGAAGGATACGCAGTATTTT.

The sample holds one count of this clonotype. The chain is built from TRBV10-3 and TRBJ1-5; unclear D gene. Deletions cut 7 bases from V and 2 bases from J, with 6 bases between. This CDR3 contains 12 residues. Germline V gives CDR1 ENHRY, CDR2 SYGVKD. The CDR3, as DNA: TGTGCCATCAACAGTGGCAATCAGCCCCAGCATTTT. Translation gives CAINSGNQPQHF.

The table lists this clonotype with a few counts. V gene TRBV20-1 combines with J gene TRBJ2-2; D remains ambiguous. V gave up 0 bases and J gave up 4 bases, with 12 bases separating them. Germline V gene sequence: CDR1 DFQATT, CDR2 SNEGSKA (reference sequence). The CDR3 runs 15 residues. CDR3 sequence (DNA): TGCAGTGCTAGAGATCGGCAGGACCTCACCGGGGAGCTGTTTTTT. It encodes CSARDRQDLTGELFF.

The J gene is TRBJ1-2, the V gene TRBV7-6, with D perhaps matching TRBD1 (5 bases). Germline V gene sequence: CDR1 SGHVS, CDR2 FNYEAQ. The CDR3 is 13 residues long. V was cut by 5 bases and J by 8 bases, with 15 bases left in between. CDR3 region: CASSPGGAGGYTF. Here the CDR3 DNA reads TGTGCCAGCAGCCCCGGTGGGGCAGGCGGCTACACCTTC.

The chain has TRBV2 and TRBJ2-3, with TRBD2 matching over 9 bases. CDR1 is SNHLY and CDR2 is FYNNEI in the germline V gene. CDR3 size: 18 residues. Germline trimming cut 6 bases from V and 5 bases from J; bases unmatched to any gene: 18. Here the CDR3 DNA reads TGTGCCAGCAGGCACGGGACGGAACTACTAGCGGGCCTAGATACGCAGTATTTT. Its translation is CASRHGTELLAGLDTQYF.

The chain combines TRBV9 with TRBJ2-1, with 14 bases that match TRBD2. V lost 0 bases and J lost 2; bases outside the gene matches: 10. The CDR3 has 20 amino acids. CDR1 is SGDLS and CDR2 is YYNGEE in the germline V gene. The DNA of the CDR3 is TGTGCCAGCAGCGTAGCAGGGACTAGCGGGAGCCGGTCAACCTACAATGAGCAGTTCTTC. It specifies CASSVAGTSGSRSTYNEQFF.

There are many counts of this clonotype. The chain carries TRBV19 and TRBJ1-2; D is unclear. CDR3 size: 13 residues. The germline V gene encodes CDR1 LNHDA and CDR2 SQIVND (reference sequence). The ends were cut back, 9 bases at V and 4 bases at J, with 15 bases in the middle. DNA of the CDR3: TGTGCCAGCCAAACCGGGCCACCCTATGGCTACACCTTC. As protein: CASQTGPPYGYTF.

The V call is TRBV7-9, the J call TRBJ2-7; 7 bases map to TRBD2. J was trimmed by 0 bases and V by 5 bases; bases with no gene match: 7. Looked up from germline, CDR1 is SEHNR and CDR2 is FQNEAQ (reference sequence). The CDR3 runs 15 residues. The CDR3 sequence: CASSRSGGSSYEQYV. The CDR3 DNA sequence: TGTGCCAGCAGCCGCTCGGGGGGATCCTCCTACGAGCAGTACGTC.

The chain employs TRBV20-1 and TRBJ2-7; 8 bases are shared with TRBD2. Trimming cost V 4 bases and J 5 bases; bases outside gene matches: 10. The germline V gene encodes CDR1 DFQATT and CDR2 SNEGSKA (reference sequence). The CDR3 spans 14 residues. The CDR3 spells CSATRPAGDNEQYF. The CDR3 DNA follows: TGCAGTGCTACACGGCCAGCGGGGGATAACGAGCAGTACTTC.

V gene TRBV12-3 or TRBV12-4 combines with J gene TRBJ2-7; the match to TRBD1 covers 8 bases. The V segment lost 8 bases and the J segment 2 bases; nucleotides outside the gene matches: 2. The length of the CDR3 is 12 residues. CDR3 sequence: CASRTGPYEQYF. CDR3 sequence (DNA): TGTGCCAGCCGGACAGGGCCCTACGAGCAGTACTTC.

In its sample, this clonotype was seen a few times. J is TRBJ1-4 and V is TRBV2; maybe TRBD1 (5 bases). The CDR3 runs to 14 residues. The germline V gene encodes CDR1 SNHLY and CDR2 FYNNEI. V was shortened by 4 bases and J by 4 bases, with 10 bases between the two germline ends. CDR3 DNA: TGTGCCAGCAGTGGTGGACACCTTAATGAAAAACTGTTTTTT. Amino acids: CASSGGHLNEKLFF.

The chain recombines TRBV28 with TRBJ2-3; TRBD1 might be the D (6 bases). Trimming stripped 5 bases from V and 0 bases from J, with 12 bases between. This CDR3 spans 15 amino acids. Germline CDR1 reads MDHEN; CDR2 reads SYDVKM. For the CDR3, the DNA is TGTGCCAGCAGTCCCCACAGGGTTAGCACAGATACGCAGTATTTT. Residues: CASSPHRVSTDTQYF.

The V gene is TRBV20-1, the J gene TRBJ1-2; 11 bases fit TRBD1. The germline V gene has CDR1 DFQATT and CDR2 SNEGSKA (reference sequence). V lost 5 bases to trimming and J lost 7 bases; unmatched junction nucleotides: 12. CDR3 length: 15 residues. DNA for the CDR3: TGCAGTGCTCAACGCCCGGGGACAGGGGGGCCTGGCTACACCTTC. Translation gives CSAQRPGTGGPGYTF.

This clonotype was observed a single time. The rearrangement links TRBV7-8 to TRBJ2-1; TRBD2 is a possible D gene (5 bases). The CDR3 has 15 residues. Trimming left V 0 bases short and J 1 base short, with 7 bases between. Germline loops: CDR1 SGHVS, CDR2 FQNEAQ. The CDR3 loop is CASSLAEGSYNEQFF. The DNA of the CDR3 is TGTGCCAGCAGCTTAGCTGAGGGTTCCTACAATGAGCAGTTCTTC.

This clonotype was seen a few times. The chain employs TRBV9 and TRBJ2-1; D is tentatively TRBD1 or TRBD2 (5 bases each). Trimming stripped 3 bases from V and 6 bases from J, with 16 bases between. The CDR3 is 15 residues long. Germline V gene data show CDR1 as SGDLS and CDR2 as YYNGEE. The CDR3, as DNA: TGTGCCAGCAGCGCACCGGGACCGCGTTTCAATGAGCAGTTCTTC. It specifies CASSAPGPRFNEQFF.

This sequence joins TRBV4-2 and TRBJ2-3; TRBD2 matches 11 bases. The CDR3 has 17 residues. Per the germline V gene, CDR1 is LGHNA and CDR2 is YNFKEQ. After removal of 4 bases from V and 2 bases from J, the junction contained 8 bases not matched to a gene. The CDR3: CASSPKWTSGFTDTQYF. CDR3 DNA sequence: TGTGCCAGCAGCCCCAAATGGACTAGCGGGTTCACAGATACGCAGTATTTT.

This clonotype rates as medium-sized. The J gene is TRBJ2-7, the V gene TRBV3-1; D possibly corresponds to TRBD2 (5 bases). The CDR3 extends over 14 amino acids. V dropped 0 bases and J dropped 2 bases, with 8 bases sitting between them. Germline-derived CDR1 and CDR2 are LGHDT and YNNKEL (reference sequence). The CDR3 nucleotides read TGTGCCAGCAGCCAAGATGGGAGTACCTACGAGCAGTACTTC. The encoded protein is CASSQDGSTYEQYF.

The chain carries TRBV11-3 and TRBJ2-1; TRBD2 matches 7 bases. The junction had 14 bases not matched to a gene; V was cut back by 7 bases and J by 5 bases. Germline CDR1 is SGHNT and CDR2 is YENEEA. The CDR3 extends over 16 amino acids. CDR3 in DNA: TGTGCCAGCACCGCTCATAGCGCGGGAGTAGACAATGAGCAGTTCTTC. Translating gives CASTAHSAGVDNEQFF.